These 12 T cell receptor beta chains share one sample of origin, sequenced in a study of blood T cell repertoires in COVID-19. TCRdb keeps only in-frame clones here, not all; method: immunoSEQ multiplex PCR. The data show approximately 140,000 clones, with roughly nine tenths seen just once and roughly 4.5% held by the top ten. Sequenced: peripheral blood. The receptors here all came from a woman aged 55 to 70 with active or convalescent COVID-19.

In this sample, this clone turned up once. The chain carries TRBV12-5 and TRBJ1-1; no reliable D call. The CDR3 is made up of 14 amino acids. The V and J ends lost 3 bases and 7 bases respectively, with 15 bases between them. The germline V gene has CDR1 LGHNT and CDR2 FRNRAP. The CDR3 reads CASGLSGSGIEAFF. Here the CDR3 DNA reads TGTGCTAGTGGTTTATCAGGTTCGGGGATTGAAGCTTTCTTT.

The rearrangement links TRBV5-5 to TRBJ1-2; 8 bases are a match to TRBD1. The V and J ends lost 0 bases and 7 bases, in that order; junction bases with no gene match: 8. The CDR3 has 15 residues. Germline V gene sequence: CDR1 SGHKS, CDR2 YYEKEE (reference sequence). The CDR3 is CASSLVGQGALGYTF. CDR3 DNA sequence: TGTGCCAGCAGCTTGGTAGGGCAGGGGGCTCTTGGCTACACCTTC.

J is TRBJ1-3 and V is TRBV11-2; 9 bases are a match to TRBD1. The CDR3 is 15 amino acids. Germline V gives CDR1 SGHAT, CDR2 FQNNGV. Trimming at V came to 6 bases and at J to 2 bases, leaving 5 bases not matched to a gene. The CDR3 loop reads CASSLTGGPGNTIYF. Written as DNA, the CDR3 is TGTGCCAGCAGTTTGACAGGGGGACCTGGAAACACCATATATTTT. Filled out from reference TRBV11-2 and TRBJ1-3, the complete variable domain reads EAGVAQSPRYKIIEKRQSVAFWCNPISGHATLYWYQQILGQGPKLLIQFQNNGVVDDSQLPKDRFSAERLKGVDSTLKIQPAKLEDSAVYLCASSLTGGPGNTIYFGEGSWLTVV.

The chain recombines TRBV3-1 (or the pseudogene TRBV3-2) with TRBJ1-2; D gene unclear. V was clipped by 1 base and J by 2 bases, with 5 bases between them. The CDR3 length is 13 residues. CDR1 LGHDT and CDR2 YNNKEL come from the germline V gene (reference sequence). CDR3 DNA sequence: TGTGCCAGCAGCCAAGGCGGGAACTATGGCTACACCTTC. It specifies CASSQGGNYGYTF.

The CDR3 loop reads CASSDSRDTPLHF. In nucleotides, the CDR3 is TGTGCCAGCAGTGACTCGAGGGATACACCCCTCCACTTT. The chain has TRBV6-4 and TRBJ1-6; no firm D call. Germline CDR1 is MRHNA and CDR2 is SNTAGT. The CDR3 runs to 13 residues. The V and J ends lost 0 bases and 11 bases respectively, with 8 bases between them.

The chain recombines TRBV18 with TRBJ2-2; D gene unclear. CDR3 length: 16 amino acids. Germline V CDR1 and CDR2: KGHSH, LQKENI. Trimming cost V 2 bases and J 4 bases, with 14 bases left between them. CDR3 bases: TGTGCCAGCTCACCATCAGACTCTCTGAGCACCGGGGAGCTGTTTTTT. It is translated as CASSPSDSLSTGELFF.

V is TRBV7-8 and J is TRBJ2-5; tentatively, D is TRBD2 (5 bases). The germline V and J ends were trimmed by 4 bases and 4 bases, with 22 bases remaining between them. This CDR3 has 17 residues. Germline assignment: CDR1 SGHVS and CDR2 FQNEAQ. CDR3 in amino acids: CASSSRISAPWGETQYF. DNA of the CDR3: TGTGCCAGCAGCTCCCGGATTAGCGCTCCCTGGGGAGAGACCCAGTACTTC.

This clone was detected a few times. This sequence joins TRBV10-1 and TRBJ2-1; 9 bases are shared with TRBD1. CDR1 is WNHNN, CDR2 SYGVQD, per germline (reference sequence). The trim removed 3 bases at V and 4 bases at J, leaving 4 bases unmatched. The CDR3 loop spans 15 amino acids. DNA for the CDR3: TGCGCCAGCAGTGATATGGGACAGGGATACAATGAGCAGTTCTTC. Protein product: CASSDMGQGYNEQFF.

The chain joins TRBV2 to TRBJ2-7; 7 nucleotides agree with TRBD1. The germline CDR1 and CDR2 sequences are SNHLY and FYNNEI. With 3 bases clipped from V and 2 bases from J, the junction kept 4 bases outside the gene matches. The CDR3 consists of 14 residues. In nucleotides, the CDR3 is TGTGCCAGCAGTGATACAGGGGCCCCCTACGAGCAGTACTTC. Its translation: CASSDTGAPYEQYF. Combining the CDR3 with reference TRBV2 and TRBJ2-7 gives the whole variable domain EPEVTQTPSHQVTQMGQEVILRCVPISNHLYFYWYRQILGQKVEFLVSFYNNEISEKSEIFDDQFSVERPDGSNFTLKIRSTKLEDSAMYFCASSDTGAPYEQYFGPGTRLTVT.

The chain has TRBV20-1 and TRBJ2-7; no clear D gene. CDR1 is DFQATT, CDR2 SNEGSKA, per germline (reference sequence). There are 11 residues in the CDR3. V was clipped by 0 bases and J by 9 bases, with 9 bases between them. The CDR3 region is CSARDYPGQYF. CDR3 DNA sequence: TGCAGTGCTAGAGATTATCCCGGGCAGTACTTC.

This sequence joins TRBV7-2 and TRBJ1-5; 9 positions match TRBD1. V trimming: 2 bases; J trimming: 0 bases; junction bases outside the gene matches: 5. The CDR3 is made up of 17 amino acids. The germline CDR1 and CDR2 sequences are SGHTA and FQGNSA. The CDR3 nucleotides read TGTGCCAGCAGCTTAAAGGGGGGACAGGGTAGCAATCAGCCCCAGCATTTT. The encoded protein is CASSLKGGQGSNQPQHF.

The genes are TRBV10-2 and TRBJ1-1; the D gene is possibly TRBD1 (6 bases). The CDR3 is 12 amino acids. Deletions cut 1 base from V and 8 bases from J, with 8 bases between. The germline V gene has CDR1 WSHSY and CDR2 SAAADI. CDR3 region: CASSELRGEAFF. As DNA, the CDR3 is TGCGCCAGCAGTGAGTTAAGGGGGGAAGCTTTCTTT.